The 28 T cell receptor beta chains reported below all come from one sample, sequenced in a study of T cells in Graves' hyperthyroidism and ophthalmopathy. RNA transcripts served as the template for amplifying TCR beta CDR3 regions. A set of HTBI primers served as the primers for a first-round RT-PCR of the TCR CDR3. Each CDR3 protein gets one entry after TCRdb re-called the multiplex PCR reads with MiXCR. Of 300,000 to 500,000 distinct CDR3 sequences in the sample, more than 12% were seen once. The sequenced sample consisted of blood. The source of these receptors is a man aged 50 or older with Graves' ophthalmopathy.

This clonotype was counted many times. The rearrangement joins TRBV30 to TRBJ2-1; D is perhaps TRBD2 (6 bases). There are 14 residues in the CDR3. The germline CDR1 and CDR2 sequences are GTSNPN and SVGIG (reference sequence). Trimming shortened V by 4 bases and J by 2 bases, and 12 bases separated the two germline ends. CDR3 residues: CAWNLAGPYNEQFF. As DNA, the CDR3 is TGTGCCTGGAATTTGGCGGGACCCTACAATGAGCAGTTCTTC.

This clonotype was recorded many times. The CDR3 coding sequence is TGTGCTACAGGAGAGAGGGGCTACACCTTC. The encoded protein is CATGERGYTF. The chain uses TRBV30 and TRBJ1-2; tentatively, D is TRBD1 (5 bases). Germline V gives CDR1 GTSNPN, CDR2 SVGIG (reference sequence). The CDR3 is 10 amino acids.

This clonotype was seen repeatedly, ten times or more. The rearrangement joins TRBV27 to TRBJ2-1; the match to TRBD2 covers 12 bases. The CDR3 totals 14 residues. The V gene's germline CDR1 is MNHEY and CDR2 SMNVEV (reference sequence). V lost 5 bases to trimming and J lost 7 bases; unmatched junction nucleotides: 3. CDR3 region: CASSTGLAGNEQFF. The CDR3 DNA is TGTGCCAGCAGTACCGGACTAGCGGGAAATGAGCAGTTCTTC.

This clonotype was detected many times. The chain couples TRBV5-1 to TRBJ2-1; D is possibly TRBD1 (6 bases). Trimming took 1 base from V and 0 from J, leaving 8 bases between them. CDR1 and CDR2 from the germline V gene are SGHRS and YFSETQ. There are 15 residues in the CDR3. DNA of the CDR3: TGCGCCAGCAGCTTGACAGGGAGCTCCTACAATGAGCAGTTCTTC. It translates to CASSLTGSSYNEQFF.

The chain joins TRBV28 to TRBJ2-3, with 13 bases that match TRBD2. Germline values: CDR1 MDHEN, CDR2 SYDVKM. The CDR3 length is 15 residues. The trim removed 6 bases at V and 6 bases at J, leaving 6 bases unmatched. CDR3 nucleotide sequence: TGTGCCAGCAGACTAGCGGGAGGGCTCCCGGATACGCAGTATTTT. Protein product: CASRLAGGLPDTQYF.

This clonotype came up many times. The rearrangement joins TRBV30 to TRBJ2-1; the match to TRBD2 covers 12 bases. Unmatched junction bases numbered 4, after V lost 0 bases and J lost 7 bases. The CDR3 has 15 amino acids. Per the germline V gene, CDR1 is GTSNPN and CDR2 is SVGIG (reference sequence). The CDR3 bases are TGTGCCTGGAGTGTTGGACTAGCGGGGTCAAATGAGCAGTTCTTC. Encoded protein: CAWSVGLAGSNEQFF.

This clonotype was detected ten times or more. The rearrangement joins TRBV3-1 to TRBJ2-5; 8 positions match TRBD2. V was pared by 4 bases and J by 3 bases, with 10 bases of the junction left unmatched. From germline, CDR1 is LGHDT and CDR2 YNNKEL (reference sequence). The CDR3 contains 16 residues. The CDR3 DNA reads TGTGCCAGCAGCCGGGGCGAAACTAGCGGCAAAGAGACCCAGTACTTC. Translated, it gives CASSRGETSGKETQYF.

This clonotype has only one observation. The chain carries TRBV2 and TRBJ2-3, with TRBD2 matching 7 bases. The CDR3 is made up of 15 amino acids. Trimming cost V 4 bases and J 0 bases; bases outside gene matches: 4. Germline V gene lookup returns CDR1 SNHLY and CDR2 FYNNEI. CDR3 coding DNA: TGTGCCAGCAGTGGTCTAGCGGCTAGCACAGATACGCAGTATTTT. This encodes CASSGLAASTDTQYF.

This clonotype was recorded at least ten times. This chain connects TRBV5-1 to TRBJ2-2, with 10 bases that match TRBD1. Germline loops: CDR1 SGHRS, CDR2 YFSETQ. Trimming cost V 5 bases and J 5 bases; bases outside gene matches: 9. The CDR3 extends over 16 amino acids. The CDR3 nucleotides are TGCGCCAGCAGTCCGCGCGCGGACAGGGGGACCGGGGAGCTGTTTTTT. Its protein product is CASSPRADRGTGELFF.

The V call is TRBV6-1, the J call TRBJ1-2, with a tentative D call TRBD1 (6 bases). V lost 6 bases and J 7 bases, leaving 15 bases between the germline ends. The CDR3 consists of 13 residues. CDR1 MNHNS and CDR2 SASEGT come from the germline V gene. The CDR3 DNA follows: TGTGCCAGCAGGGAAACAGGGCTGCTTGGCTACACCTTC. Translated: CASRETGLLGYTF.

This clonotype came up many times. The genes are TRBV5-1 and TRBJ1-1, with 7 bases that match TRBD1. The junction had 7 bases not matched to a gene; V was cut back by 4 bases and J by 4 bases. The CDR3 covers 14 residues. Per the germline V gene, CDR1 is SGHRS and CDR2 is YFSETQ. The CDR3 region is CASSETGLTTEAFF. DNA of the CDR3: TGCGCCAGCAGCGAGACAGGGTTGACCACTGAAGCTTTCTTT.

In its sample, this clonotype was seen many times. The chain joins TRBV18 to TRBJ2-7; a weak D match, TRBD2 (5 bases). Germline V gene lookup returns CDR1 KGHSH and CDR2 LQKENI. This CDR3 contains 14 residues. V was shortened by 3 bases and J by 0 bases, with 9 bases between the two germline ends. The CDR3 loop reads CASSPGEGSYEQYF. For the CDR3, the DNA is TGTGCCAGCTCACCCGGAGAGGGCTCCTACGAGCAGTACTTC.

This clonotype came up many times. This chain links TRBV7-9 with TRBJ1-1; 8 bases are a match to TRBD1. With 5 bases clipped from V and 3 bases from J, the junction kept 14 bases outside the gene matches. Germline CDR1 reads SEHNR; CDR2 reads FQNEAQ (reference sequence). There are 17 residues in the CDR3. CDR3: CASSPFRGQDRDTEAFF. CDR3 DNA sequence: TGTGCCAGCAGCCCCTTCAGGGGGCAGGATAGGGACACTGAAGCTTTCTTT.

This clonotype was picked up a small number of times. For the CDR3, the DNA is TGTGCCAGCAGCCAACAGGGGGCGAGTAATTCACCCCTCCACTTT. The encoded protein is CASSQQGASNSPLHF. The chain is built from TRBV7-9 and TRBJ1-6; TRBD1 matches at 9 bases. From germline, CDR1 is SEHNR and CDR2 FQNEAQ (reference sequence). The CDR3 consists of 15 residues. V lost 5 bases and J lost 6; bases outside the gene matches: 5.

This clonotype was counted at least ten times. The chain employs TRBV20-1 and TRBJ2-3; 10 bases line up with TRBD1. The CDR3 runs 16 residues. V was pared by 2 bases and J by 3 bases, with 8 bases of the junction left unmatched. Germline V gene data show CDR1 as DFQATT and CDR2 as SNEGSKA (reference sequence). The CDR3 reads CSARTGTGDLTDTQYF. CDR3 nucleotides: TGCAGTGCTAGAACCGGGACAGGGGATCTGACAGATACGCAGTATTTT.

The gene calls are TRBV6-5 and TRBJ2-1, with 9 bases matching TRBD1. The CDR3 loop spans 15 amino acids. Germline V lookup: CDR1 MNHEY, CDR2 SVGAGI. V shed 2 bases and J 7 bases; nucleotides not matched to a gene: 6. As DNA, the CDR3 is TGTGCCAGCAGTTACCGGACAGGGGTTAGGAATGAGCAGTTCTTC. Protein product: CASSYRTGVRNEQFF.

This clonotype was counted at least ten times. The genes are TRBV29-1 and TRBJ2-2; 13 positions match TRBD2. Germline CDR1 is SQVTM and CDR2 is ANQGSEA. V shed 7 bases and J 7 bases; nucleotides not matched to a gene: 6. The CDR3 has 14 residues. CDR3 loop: CSASGLAGLGELFF. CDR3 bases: TGCAGCGCATCGGGACTAGCGGGACTCGGGGAGCTGTTTTTT.

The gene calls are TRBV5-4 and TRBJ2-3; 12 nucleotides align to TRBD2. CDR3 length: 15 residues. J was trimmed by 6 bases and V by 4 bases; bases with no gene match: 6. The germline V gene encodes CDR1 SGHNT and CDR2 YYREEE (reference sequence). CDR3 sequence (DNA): TGTGCCAGCAGCCAGACTAGCGGGAGCCAGGATACGCAGTATTTT. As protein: CASSQTSGSQDTQYF.

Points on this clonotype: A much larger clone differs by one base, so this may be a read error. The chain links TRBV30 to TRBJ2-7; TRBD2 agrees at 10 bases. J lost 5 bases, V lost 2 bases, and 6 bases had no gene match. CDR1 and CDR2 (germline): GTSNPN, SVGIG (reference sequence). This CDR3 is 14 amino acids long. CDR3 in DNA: TGTGCCTGGAGTAAAGGACTAGCGGTACACGAGCAGTACTTC. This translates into CAWSKGLAVHEQYF.

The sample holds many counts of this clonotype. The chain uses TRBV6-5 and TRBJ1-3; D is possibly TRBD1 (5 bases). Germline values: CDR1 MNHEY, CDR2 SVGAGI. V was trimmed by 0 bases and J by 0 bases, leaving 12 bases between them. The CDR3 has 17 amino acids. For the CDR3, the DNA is TGTGCCAGCAGTTACTCGACAAGAGGGACCTCTGGAAACACCATATATTTT. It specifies CASSYSTRGTSGNTIYF.

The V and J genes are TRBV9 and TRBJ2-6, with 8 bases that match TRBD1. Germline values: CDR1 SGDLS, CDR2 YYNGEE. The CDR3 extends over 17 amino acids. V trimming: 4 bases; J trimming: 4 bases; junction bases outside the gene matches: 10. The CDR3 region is CASSLRTGPGGANVLTF. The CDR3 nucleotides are TGTGCCAGCAGCCTTAGGACAGGGCCGGGAGGGGCCAACGTCCTGACTTTC. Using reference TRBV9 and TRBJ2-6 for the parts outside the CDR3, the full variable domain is DSGVTQTPKHLITATGQRVTLRCSPRSGDLSVYWYQQSLDQGLQFLIQYYNGEERAKGNILERFSAQQFPDLHSELNLSSLELGDSALYFCASSLRTGPGGANVLTFGAGSRLTVL.

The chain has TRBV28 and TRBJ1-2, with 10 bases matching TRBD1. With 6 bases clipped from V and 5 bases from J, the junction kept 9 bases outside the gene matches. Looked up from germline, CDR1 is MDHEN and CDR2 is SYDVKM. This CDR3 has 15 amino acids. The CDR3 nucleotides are TGTGCCAGCAGCCCGGTGGGGACAGGGGTTTATGGCTACACCTTC. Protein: CASSPVGTGVYGYTF.

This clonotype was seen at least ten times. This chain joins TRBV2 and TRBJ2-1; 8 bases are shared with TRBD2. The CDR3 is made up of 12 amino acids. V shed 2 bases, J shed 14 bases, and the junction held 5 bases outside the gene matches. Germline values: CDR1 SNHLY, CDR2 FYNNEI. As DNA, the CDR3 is TGTGCCAGCAGTGAATTCGGGGGGGGCAAGTTCTTC. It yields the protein CASSEFGGGKFF.

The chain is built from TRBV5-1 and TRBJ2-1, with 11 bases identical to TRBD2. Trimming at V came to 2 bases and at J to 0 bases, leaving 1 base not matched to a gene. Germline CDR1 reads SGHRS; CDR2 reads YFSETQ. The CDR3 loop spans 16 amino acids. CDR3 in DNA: TGCGCCAGCAGCTTCGGGACTAGCGGCTCCTACAATGAGCAGTTCTTC. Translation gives CASSFGTSGSYNEQFF.

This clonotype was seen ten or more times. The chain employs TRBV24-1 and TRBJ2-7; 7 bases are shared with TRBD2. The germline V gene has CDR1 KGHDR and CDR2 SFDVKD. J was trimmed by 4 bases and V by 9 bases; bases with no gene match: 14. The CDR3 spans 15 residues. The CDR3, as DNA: TGTGCCACCCCCAGGGATAGGACTAGTGCTTACGAGCAGTACTTC. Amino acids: CATPRDRTSAYEQYF.

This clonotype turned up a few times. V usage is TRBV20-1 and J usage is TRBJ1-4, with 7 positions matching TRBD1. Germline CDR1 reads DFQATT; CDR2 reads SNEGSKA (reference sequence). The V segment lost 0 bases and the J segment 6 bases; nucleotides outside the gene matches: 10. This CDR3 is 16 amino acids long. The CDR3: CSARETTGQAHEKLFF. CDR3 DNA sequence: TGCAGTGCTAGAGAGACGACAGGGCAAGCGCATGAAAAACTGTTTTTT.

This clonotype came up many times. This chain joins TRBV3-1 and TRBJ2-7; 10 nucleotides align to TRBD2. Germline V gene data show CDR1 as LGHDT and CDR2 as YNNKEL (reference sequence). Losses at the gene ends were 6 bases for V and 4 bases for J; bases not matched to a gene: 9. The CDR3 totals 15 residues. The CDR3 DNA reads TGTGCCAGCAGTCTCGGACTAGCGGAGCCTTACGAGCAGTACTTC. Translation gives CASSLGLAEPYEQYF.

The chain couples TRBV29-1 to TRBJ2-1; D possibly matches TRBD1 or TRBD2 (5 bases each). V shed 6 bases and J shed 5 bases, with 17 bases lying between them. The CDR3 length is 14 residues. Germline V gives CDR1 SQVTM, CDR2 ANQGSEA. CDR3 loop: CSVDGTFPDNEQFF. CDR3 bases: TGCAGCGTGGACGGGACCTTTCCGGACAATGAGCAGTTCTTC.